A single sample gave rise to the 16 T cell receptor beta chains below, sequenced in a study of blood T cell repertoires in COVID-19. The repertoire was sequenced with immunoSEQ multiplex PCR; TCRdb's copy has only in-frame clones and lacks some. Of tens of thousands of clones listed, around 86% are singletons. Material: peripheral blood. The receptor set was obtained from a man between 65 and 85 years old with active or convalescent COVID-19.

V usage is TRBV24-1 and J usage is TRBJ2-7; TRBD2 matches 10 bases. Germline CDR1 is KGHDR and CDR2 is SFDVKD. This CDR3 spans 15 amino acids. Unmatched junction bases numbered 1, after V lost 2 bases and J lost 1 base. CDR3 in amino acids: CATSDSSGSSYEQYF. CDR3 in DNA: TGTGCCACCAGTGATTCTAGCGGGAGTTCCTACGAGCAGTACTTC.

The CDR3 here is CASSEAGTGVYGYTF. DNA for the CDR3: TGTGCCAGCAGTGAGGCCGGGACAGGGGTCTATGGCTACACCTTC. The rearrangement joins TRBV28 to TRBJ1-2, with 10 bases matching TRBD1. This CDR3 is 15 amino acids long. With 5 bases clipped from V and 4 bases from J, the junction kept 7 bases outside the gene matches. Per the germline V gene, CDR1 is MDHEN and CDR2 is SYDVKM.

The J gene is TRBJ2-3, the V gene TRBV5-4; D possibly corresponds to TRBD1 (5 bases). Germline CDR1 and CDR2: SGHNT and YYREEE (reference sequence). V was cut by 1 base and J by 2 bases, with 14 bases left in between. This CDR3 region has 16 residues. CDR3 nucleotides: TGTGCCAGCAGCTTGCTAGGACAAGGGATCACAGATACGCAGTATTTT. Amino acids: CASSLLGQGITDTQYF.

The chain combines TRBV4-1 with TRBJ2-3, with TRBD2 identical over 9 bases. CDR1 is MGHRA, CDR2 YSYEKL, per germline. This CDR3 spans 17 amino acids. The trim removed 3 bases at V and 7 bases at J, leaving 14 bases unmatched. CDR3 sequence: CASSHLRLAETHNTQYF. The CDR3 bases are TGCGCCAGCAGCCACCTTAGACTAGCGGAAACGCACAATACGCAGTATTTT.

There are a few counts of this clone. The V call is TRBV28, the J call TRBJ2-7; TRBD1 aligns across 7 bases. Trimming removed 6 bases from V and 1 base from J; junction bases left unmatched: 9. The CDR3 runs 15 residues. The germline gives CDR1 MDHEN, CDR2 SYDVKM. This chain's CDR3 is CASRPFRDRSYEQYF. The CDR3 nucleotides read TGTGCCAGCAGGCCATTCCGGGACAGATCCTACGAGCAGTACTTC.

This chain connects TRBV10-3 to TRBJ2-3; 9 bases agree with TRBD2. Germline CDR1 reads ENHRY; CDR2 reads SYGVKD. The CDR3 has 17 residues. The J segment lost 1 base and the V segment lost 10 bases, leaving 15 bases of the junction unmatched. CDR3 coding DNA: TGTGCCACCCGATTGGGGCCTGAGCGGGAGGGCACAGATACGCAGTATTTT. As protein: CATRLGPEREGTDTQYF.

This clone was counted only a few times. The CDR3 here is CASSPPRTGVFGYTF. As DNA, the CDR3 is TGTGCCAGCTCACCACCGAGGACAGGGGTCTTTGGCTACACCTTC. This sequence joins TRBV18 and TRBJ1-2; 9 nucleotides align to TRBD1. The CDR3 is 15 residues long. Trimming at V came to 0 bases and at J to 7 bases, leaving 6 bases not matched to a gene. In germline, CDR1 is KGHSH, CDR2 LQKENI.

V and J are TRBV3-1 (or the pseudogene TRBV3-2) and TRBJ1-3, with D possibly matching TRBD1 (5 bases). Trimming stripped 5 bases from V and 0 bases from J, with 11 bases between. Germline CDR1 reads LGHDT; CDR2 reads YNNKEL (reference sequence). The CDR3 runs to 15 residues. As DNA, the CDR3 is TGTGCCAGCAGCGAAGGACACCTCTCTGGAAACACCATATATTTT. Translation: CASSEGHLSGNTIYF.

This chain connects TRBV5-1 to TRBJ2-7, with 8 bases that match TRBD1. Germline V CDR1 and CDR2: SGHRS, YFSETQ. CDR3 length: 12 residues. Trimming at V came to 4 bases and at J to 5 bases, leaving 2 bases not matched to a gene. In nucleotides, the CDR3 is TGCGCCAGCAGCGCAGGGGGCGACGAGCAGTACTTC. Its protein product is CASSAGGDEQYF.

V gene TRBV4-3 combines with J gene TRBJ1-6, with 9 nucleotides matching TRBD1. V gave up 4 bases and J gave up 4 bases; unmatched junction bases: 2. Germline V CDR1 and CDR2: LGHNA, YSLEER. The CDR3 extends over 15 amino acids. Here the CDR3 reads CASSRTGAYNSPLHF. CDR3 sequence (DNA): TGCGCCAGCAGCCGGACAGGGGCATATAATTCACCCCTCCACTTT.

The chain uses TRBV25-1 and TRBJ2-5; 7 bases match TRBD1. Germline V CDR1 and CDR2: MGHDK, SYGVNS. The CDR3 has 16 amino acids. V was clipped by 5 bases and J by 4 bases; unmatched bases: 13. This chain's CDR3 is CASSYGKTGLGETQYF. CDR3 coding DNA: TGTGCCAGCAGTTACGGGAAGACAGGGTTGGGAGAGACCCAGTACTTC.

The chain's CDR3 is CASSLDIRSYNSPLHF. In DNA, the CDR3 is TGTGCCAGCAGCCTGGACATCCGCTCCTATAATTCACCCCTCCACTTT. This chain links TRBV28 with TRBJ1-6; weak D call: TRBD1 (5 bases). The length of the CDR3 is 16 residues. Trimming took off 6 bases at V and 0 bases at J, with 12 bases between the two ends. Germline CDR1 and CDR2: MDHEN and SYDVKM. Together with reference TRBV28 and TRBJ1-6, the CDR3 gives the full variable domain: DVKVTQSSRYLVKRTGEKVFLECVQDMDHENMFWYRQDPGLGLRLIYFSYDVKMKEKGDIPEGYSVSREKKERFSLILESASTNQTSMYLCASSLDIRSYNSPLHFGNGTRLTVT.

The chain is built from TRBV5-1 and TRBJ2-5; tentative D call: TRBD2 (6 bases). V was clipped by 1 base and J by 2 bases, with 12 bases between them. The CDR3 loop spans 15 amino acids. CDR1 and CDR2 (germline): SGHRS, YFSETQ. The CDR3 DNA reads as TGCGCCAGCAGCTTGTCCGGACTAAAACAAGAGACCCAGTACTTC. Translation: CASSLSGLKQETQYF. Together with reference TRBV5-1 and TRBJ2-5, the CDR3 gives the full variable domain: KAGVTQTPRYLIKTRGQQVTLSCSPISGHRSVSWYQQTPGQGLQFLFEYFSETQRNKGNFPGRFSGRQFSNSRSEMNVSTLELGDSALYLCASSLSGLKQETQYFGPGTRLLVL.

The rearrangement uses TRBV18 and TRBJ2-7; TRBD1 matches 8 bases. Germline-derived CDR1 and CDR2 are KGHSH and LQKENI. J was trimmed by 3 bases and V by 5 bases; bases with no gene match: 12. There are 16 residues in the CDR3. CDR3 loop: CASSTAYRGAFYEQYF. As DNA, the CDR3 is TGTGCCAGCTCAACTGCTTACAGGGGGGCTTTCTACGAGCAGTACTTC.

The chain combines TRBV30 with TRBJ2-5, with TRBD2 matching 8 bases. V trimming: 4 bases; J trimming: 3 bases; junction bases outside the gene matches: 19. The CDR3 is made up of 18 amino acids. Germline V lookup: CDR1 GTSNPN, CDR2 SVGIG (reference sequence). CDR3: CAWTKGVGGLVRKETQYF. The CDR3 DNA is TGTGCCTGGACAAAGGGAGTGGGGGGACTAGTACGAAAAGAGACCCAGTACTTC.

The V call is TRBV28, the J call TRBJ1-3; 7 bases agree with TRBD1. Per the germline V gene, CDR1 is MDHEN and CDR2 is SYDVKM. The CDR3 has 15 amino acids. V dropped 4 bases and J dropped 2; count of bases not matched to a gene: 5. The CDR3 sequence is CASSSPGQPGNTIYF. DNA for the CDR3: TGTGCCAGCAGTTCACCGGGACAGCCTGGAAACACCATATATTTT.